This T cell receptor beta chain emerged from a study of blood T cell repertoires in COVID-19. TCRdb keeps only in-frame clones here, not all; method: immunoSEQ multiplex PCR. The sample lists about 120,000 clones, around 87% occurring once. The junction had 12 bases not matched to a gene; V was cut back by 3 bases and J by 4 bases. The CDR3 is 17 amino acids. Germline V gene sequence: CDR1 KGHSH, CDR2 LQKENI. The V gene is TRBV18, the J gene TRBJ1-2; 9 nucleotides line up with TRBD1. The sequence was obtained from a woman aged 50 to 60 with acute or convalescent COVID-19. The specimen was peripheral blood. The CDR3 bases are TGTGCCAGCTCACCCGTGACCGGGACAGGGACCGTCTATGGCTACACCTTC. Translated, it gives CASSPVTGTGTVYGYTF.